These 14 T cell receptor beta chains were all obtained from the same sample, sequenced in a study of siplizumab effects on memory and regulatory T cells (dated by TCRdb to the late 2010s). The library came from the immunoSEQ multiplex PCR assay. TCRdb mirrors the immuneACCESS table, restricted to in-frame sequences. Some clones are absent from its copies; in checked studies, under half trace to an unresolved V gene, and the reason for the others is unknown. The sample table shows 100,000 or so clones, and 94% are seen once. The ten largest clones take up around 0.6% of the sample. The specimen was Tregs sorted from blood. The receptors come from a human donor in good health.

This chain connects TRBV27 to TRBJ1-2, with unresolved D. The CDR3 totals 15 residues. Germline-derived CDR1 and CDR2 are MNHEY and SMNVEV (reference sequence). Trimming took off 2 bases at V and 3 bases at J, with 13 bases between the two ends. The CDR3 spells CASSLSLRPDYGYTF. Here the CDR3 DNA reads TGTGCCAGCAGTTTAAGCCTCCGTCCAGACTATGGCTACACCTTC.

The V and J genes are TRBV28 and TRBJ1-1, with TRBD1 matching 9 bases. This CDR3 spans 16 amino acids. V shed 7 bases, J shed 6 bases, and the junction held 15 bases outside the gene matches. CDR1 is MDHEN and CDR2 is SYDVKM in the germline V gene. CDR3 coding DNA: TGTGCCAGCAAGAGGACAGGGGCTTCGAGGGTCGCTGAAGCTTTCTTT. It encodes CASKRTGASRVAEAFF.

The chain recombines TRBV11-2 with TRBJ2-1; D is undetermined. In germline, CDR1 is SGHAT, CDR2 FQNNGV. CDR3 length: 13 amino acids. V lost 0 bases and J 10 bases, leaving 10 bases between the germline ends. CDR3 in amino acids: CASSLDRQREQFF. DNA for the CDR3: TGTGCCAGCAGCTTAGATCGCCAGAGGGAGCAGTTCTTC.

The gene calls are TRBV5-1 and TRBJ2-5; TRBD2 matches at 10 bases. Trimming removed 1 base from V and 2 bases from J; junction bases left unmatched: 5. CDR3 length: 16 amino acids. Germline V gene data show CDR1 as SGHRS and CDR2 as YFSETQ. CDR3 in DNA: TGCGCCAGCAGCTTGAGGGCTAGCGGGAGTCAAGAGACCCAGTACTTC. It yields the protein CASSLRASGSQETQYF.

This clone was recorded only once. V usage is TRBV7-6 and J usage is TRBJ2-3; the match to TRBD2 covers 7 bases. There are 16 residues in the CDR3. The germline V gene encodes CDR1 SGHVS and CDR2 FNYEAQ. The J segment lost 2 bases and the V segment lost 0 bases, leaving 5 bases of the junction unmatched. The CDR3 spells CASSLAVGGPTDTQYF. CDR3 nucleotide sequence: TGTGCCAGCAGCTTAGCTGTGGGAGGGCCCACAGATACGCAGTATTTT.

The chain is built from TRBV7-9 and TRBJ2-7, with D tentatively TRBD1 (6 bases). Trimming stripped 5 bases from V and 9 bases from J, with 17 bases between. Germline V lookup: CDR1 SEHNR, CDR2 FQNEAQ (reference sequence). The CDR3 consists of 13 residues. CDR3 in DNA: TGTGCCAGCAGCACGCGGACAGACGGGGTGCAGTACTTC. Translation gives CASSTRTDGVQYF. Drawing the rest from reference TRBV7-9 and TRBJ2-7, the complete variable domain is DTGVSQNPRHKITKRGQNVTFRCDPISEHNRLYWYRQTLGQGPEFLTYFQNEAQLEKSRLLSDRFSAERPKGSFSTLEIQRTEQGDSAMYLCASSTRTDGVQYFGPGTRLTVT.

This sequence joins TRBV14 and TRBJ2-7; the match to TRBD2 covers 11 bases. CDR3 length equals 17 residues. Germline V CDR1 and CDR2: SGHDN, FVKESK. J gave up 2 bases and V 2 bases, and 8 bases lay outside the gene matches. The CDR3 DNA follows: TGTGCCAGCAGCCAATTTATTGGACTAGCGGGTACCTACGAGCAGTACTTC. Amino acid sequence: CASSQFIGLAGTYEQYF.

The CDR3 sequence: CASSSQGARYEQYF. The CDR3 region has the DNA TGTGCCAGCAGTTCCCAGGGGGCGCGGTACGAGCAGTACTTC. This chain uses TRBV28 with TRBJ2-7; 8 bases are a match to TRBD1. The germline gives CDR1 MDHEN, CDR2 SYDVKM. The CDR3 loop spans 14 amino acids. V was pared by 4 bases and J by 4 bases, with 6 bases of the junction left unmatched.

The CDR3 here is CASSPDGTDTQYF. CDR3 DNA sequence: TGTGCCAGCTCTCCCGACGGCACAGATACGCAGTATTTT. This chain uses TRBV18 with TRBJ2-3; no reliable D call. V was shortened by 6 bases and J by 1 base, with 8 bases between the two germline ends. This CDR3 is 13 amino acids long. Germline V gives CDR1 KGHSH, CDR2 LQKENI.

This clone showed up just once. The CDR3 DNA reads TGTGCCAGCAGCTCCCCCGGGGTAGCGGGAGGAGGGGGCCCCTACGAGCAGTACTTC. It is translated as CASSSPGVAGGGGPYEQYF. The rearrangement uses TRBV13 and TRBJ2-7; 10 nucleotides align to TRBD2. Germline CDR1 reads PRHDT; CDR2 reads FYEKMQ (reference sequence). V was clipped by 4 bases and J by 2 bases; unmatched bases: 17. The CDR3 totals 19 residues.

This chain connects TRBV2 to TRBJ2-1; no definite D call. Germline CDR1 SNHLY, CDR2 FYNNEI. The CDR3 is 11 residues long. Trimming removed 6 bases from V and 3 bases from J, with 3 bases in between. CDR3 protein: CASRDYNEQFF. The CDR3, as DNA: TGTGCCAGCAGGGACTACAATGAGCAGTTCTTC.

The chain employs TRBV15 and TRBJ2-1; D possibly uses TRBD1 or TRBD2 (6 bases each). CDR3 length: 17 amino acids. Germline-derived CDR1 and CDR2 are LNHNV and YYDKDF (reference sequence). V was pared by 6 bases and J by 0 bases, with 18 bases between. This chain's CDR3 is CATREKRGTRSYNEQFF. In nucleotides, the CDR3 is TGTGCCACCAGGGAGAAGAGGGGGACTCGCTCCTACAATGAGCAGTTCTTC.

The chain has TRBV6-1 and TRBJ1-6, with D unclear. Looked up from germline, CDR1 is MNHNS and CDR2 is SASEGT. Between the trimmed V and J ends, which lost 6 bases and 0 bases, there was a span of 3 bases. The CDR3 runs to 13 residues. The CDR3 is CASRSSYNSPLHF. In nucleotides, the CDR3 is TGTGCCAGCAGGAGCTCCTATAATTCACCCCTCCACTTT.

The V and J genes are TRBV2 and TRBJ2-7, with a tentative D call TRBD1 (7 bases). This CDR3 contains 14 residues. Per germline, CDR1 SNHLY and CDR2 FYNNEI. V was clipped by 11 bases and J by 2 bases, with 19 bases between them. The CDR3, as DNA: TGTGCCGGCGGGGAGGTCGGACAGGCCTACGAGCAGTACTTC. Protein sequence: CAGGEVGQAYEQYF. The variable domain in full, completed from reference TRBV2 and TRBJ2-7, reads EPEVTQTPSHQVTQMGQEVILRCVPISNHLYFYWYRQILGQKVEFLVSFYNNEISEKSEIFDDQFSVERPDGSNFTLKIRSTKLEDSAMYFCAGGEVGQAYEQYFGPGTRLTVT.